Following are 10 T cell receptor beta chains from one sample sequenced in a study of spatial heterogeneity in lung cancer. Notes on the study in general: One measure, the expanded intratumoral alpha and beta TCR count, tracked tumor mutation counts.

No cognate antigen is known for these TCRs. TCRdb processed the 5' RACE reads anew with MiXCR; each CDR3 protein has one entry. The data contain roughly 19,000 distinct CDR3 sequences, around 15% of them singletons. Regarding time point: sample taken at primary tumor resection. Sequencing used lung tumor tissue, obtained at surgery. The receptors shown here come from a female donor with early-stage non-small cell lung cancer.

This clonotype has a count of ten or more. The chain carries TRBV6-5 and TRBJ1-1; TRBD1 might be the D (5 bases). The CDR3 totals 15 residues. V lost 5 bases to trimming and J lost 4 bases, with 17 bases between them. Germline CDR1 MNHEY, CDR2 SVGAGI. CDR3 coding DNA: TGTGCCAGCAGTCCCGGGACCCTGGCGAGCACTGAAGCTTTCTTT. Amino acid sequence: CASSPGTLASTEAFF.

This clonotype was counted a few times. CDR3 in amino acids: CASSSLKAGGYNEQFF. The CDR3 DNA follows: TGTGCCAGCAGCTCTCTTAAGGCGGGAGGGTACAATGAGCAGTTCTTC. This sequence joins TRBV7-2 and TRBJ2-1, with 9 bases fitting TRBD2. From germline, CDR1 is SGHTA and CDR2 FQGNSA. The V and J ends lost 4 bases and 4 bases, in that order; junction bases with no gene match: 8. The CDR3 sequence is 16 residues long.

This clonotype was counted between two and nine times. This rearrangement joins TRBV9 to TRBJ2-3, with unresolved D. CDR1 SGDLS and CDR2 YYNGEE come from the germline V gene. V lost 0 bases, J lost 6 bases, and 2 bases lay in between. The CDR3 is 11 residues long. As DNA, the CDR3 is TGTGCCAGCAGCGTAGCTGATACGCAGTATTTT. Its protein product is CASSVADTQYF.

This clonotype turned up a few times. This rearrangement joins TRBV30 to TRBJ2-5; D gene unclear. Germline V lookup: CDR1 GTSNPN, CDR2 SVGIG (reference sequence). Deletions cut 3 bases from V and 1 base from J, with 9 bases between. The CDR3 is 13 amino acids. The CDR3 is CAWRRTVQETQYF. In DNA, the CDR3 is TGTGCCTGGAGACGGACGGTCCAAGAGACCCAGTACTTC.

This clonotype was observed a few times. The chain employs TRBV20-1 and TRBJ2-1; 10 nucleotides match TRBD2. The CDR3 extends over 16 amino acids. The V and J ends lost 1 base and 2 bases, in that order; junction bases with no gene match: 5. Germline CDR1 DFQATT, CDR2 SNEGSKA (reference sequence). The CDR3 DNA reads as TGCAGTGCTAGAGGTTTGGGACTAGCGCCCTACAATGAGCAGTTCTTC. It specifies CSARGLGLAPYNEQFF.

In its sample, this clonotype was seen many times. This chain joins TRBV11-2 and TRBJ2-1, with 13 bases matching TRBD2. This CDR3 region has 14 residues. The V and J ends lost 3 bases and 8 bases, in that order; junction bases with no gene match: 1. Germline lookup yields CDR1 SGHAT and CDR2 FQNNGV. CDR3 region: CASSFGLAGDEQFF. CDR3 DNA: TGTGCCAGCAGCTTCGGACTAGCGGGAGATGAGCAGTTCTTC. Using reference TRBV11-2 and TRBJ2-1 for the parts outside the CDR3, the full variable domain is EAGVAQSPRYKIIEKRQSVAFWCNPISGHATLYWYQQILGQGPKLLIQFQNNGVVDDSQLPKDRFSAERLKGVDSTLKIQPAKLEDSAVYLCASSFGLAGDEQFFGPGTRLTVL.

This clonotype was detected ten times or more. The rearrangement joins TRBV10-3 to TRBJ2-7; no clear D gene. The CDR3 sequence is 13 residues long. Germline CDR1 reads ENHRY; CDR2 reads SYGVKD. The germline V and J ends were trimmed by 8 bases and 0 bases, with 11 bases remaining between them. Written as DNA, the CDR3 is TGTGCCATCGGGTTAACCGGCTCCTACGAGCAGTACTTC. It translates to CAIGLTGSYEQYF.

V usage is TRBV6-5 and J usage is TRBJ2-7, with 8 bases identical to TRBD2. Germline values: CDR1 MNHEY, CDR2 SVGAGI. The CDR3 sequence is 17 residues long. Unmatched junction bases numbered 13, after V lost 5 bases and J lost 1 base. The CDR3 reads CASSPRASAGGSYEQYF. The CDR3 nucleotides read TGTGCCAGCAGTCCGAGGGCTAGTGCGGGGGGTTCCTACGAGCAGTACTTC.

The J gene is TRBJ2-7, the V gene TRBV10-2; a possible D gene is TRBD2 (5 bases). The V gene's germline CDR1 is WSHSY and CDR2 SAAADI. The CDR3 consists of 15 residues. Trimming stripped 3 bases from V and 5 bases from J, with 17 bases between. CDR3: CASSDGEARTHEQYF. CDR3 bases: TGCGCCAGCAGTGACGGGGAAGCTAGAACCCACGAGCAGTACTTC.

This clonotype has more than one count but fewer than ten. The chain employs TRBV6-6 and TRBJ1-6; tentatively, D is TRBD1 (5 bases). CDR1 and CDR2 from the germline V gene are MNHNY and SVGAGI (reference sequence). The CDR3 spans 13 residues. With 6 bases removed from V and 8 bases from J, the gap between germline ends came to 11 bases. The CDR3 DNA sequence: TGTGCCAGCAGCCTCGAGACAGATTCACCCCTCCACTTT. It codes for CASSLETDSPLHF.